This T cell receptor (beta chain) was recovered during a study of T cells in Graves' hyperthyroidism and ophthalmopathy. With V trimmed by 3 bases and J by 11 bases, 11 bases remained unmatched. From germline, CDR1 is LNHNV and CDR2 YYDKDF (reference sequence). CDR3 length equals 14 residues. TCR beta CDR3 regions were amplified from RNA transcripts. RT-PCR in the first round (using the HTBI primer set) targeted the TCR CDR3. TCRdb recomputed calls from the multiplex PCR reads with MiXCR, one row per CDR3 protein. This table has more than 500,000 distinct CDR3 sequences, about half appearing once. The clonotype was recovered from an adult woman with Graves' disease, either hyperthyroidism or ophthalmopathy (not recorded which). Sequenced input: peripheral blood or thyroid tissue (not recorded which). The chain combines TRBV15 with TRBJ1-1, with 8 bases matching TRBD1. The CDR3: CATSSPGGTGSAFF. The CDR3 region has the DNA TGTGCCACCAGCAGCCCGGGCGGGACAGGCTCCGCTTTCTTT.